The T cell receptor (beta chain) described here comes from a study of blood T cell repertoires in COVID-19. Study as a whole: Samples taken during acute and convalescent COVID-19 were collected in the United States, Italy and Spain. T cells, B-cell-depleted T cells, or PBMCs provided the cDNA or gDNA that served as material.

Original analysis: Estimated nucleated cell counts came from reference gene primer amplification. TCRdb's copy holds only in-frame clones and misses some; the assay was immunoSEQ multiplex PCR. D and trimming were read from the DNA, whereas the V and J calls and clone size are those reported in that table. In the table there are some 300,000 clones, just under 90% of which are singletons. Looked up from germline, CDR1 is SNHLY and CDR2 is FYNNEI. V shed 7 bases and J shed 6 bases, with 18 bases lying between them. The CDR3 totals 15 residues. Those who participated ranged in age from roughly 18 to 90 years and resided in some 24 US areas.

V gene TRBV2 combines with J gene TRBJ1-4; tentative D call: TRBD1 (5 bases). The clonotype comes from a woman aged 25-40 years who had recovered from COVID-19. Material: PBMCs or T cells enriched from blood (not recorded which). The CDR3 region has the DNA TGTGCCAGCACCGCAACACCGGGGGGGGATGAAAAACTGTTTTTT. This translates into CASTATPGGDEKLFF.